The 10 T cell receptor beta chains presented below share a single source sample, sequenced in a study of blood T cell repertoires in COVID-19. The assay was immunoSEQ multiplex PCR, and TCRdb's table has in-frame clones only and misses some. The table records approximately 180,000 clones, approximately 90% of them present only once. Sequenced: peripheral blood. The receptors were sampled from a man between 60 and 70 years old with active or convalescent COVID-19.

V usage is TRBV5-6 and J usage is TRBJ1-2, with D perhaps TRBD1 (5 bases). CDR1 is SGHDT, CDR2 YYEEEE, per germline. This CDR3 spans 15 amino acids. The V end was cut by 1 base, the J end by 2 bases, with 12 bases between. The CDR3 DNA reads as TGTGCCAGCAGCTTGAGGGCAGGGCCAAACTATGGCTACACCTTC. This translates into CASSLRAGPNYGYTF.

V is TRBV19 and J is TRBJ1-2, with D tentatively TRBD1 (5 bases). The germline V gene encodes CDR1 LNHDA and CDR2 SQIVND (reference sequence). The V end lost 4 bases, the J end lost 4 bases, and 10 bases lay between the germline ends. The CDR3 is 13 residues long. CDR3 sequence (DNA): TGTGCCAGTAGTACCGGCGACAGCTATGGCTACACCTTC. It yields the protein CASSTGDSYGYTF.

The genes are TRBV19 and TRBJ1-2; D is ambiguous. The V gene lost 1 base and the J gene lost 4 bases, with 7 bases spanning the gap. The germline gives CDR1 LNHDA, CDR2 SQIVND (reference sequence). The CDR3 loop spans 13 amino acids. In DNA, the CDR3 is TGTGCCAGTAGTATAGGCAGTACCTATGGCTACACCTTC. Protein sequence: CASSIGSTYGYTF.

This clone was found once. The rearrangement joins TRBV2 to TRBJ1-5; 7 bases are a match to TRBD1. The CDR3 sequence is 15 residues long. J gave up 6 bases and V 0 bases, and 5 bases lay outside the gene matches. Germline lookup yields CDR1 SNHLY and CDR2 FYNNEI. CDR3 loop: CASSEAEQGTQPQHF. CDR3 coding DNA: TGTGCCAGCAGTGAAGCGGAACAGGGGACTCAGCCCCAGCATTTT.

V gene TRBV5-1 combines with J gene TRBJ2-3, with D perhaps TRBD2 (5 bases). V lost 1 base and J 4 bases, leaving 10 bases between the germline ends. Per the germline V gene, CDR1 is SGHRS and CDR2 is YFSETQ. CDR3 length: 14 amino acids. CDR3 in amino acids: CASSLTSQPDTQYF. In DNA, the CDR3 is TGCGCCAGCAGCTTGACTAGTCAGCCAGATACGCAGTATTTT.

The chain recombines TRBV6-6 with TRBJ2-2; 9 positions agree with TRBD1. V was pared by 5 bases and J by 5 bases, with 6 bases of the junction left unmatched. The CDR3 runs 15 residues. Germline-derived CDR1 and CDR2 are MNHNY and SVGAGI (reference sequence). The chain's CDR3 is CASSGFGQGTGELFF. The DNA for the CDR3 is TGTGCCAGCAGTGGTTTCGGACAGGGGACCGGGGAGCTGTTTTTT.

The chain employs TRBV3-1 (or the pseudogene TRBV3-2) and TRBJ1-6, with 9 bases lining up with TRBD1. Germline CDR1 is LGHDT and CDR2 is YNNKEL (reference sequence). The CDR3 has 15 amino acids. Unmatched junction bases numbered 4, after V lost 1 base and J lost 9 bases. Here the CDR3 DNA reads TGTGCCAGCAGCCAAGCGGTGACAGGGGGTTCACCCCTCCACTTT. This encodes CASSQAVTGGSPLHF.

The chain joins TRBV21-1 to TRBJ1-3; TRBD1, the D gene given by the table, was not confirmed from the DNA. TRBV21-1 is termed a pseudogene. The CDR3 covers 14 residues. The CDR3 DNA reads as TGTGCCAGCAGAAGAGGGGGCTCTGGAAACACCATATATTTT. This gives the protein CASRRGGSGNTIYF.

The rearrangement joins TRBV7-9 to TRBJ1-4; TRBD1 aligns across 8 bases. The germline V gene encodes CDR1 SEHNR and CDR2 FQNEAQ (reference sequence). V was clipped by 2 bases and J by 8 bases; unmatched bases: 7. This CDR3 is built from 15 residues. For the CDR3, the DNA is TGTGCCAGCAGCTTAAATACAGGGGGGGACGAAAAACTGTTTTTT. It yields the protein CASSLNTGGDEKLFF.

This clone came up a few times. The CDR3 spells CASSEREVGNQPQHF. The CDR3 region has the DNA TGTGCCAGCAGTGAAAGGGAGGTGGGCAATCAGCCCCAGCATTTT. The chain carries TRBV2 and TRBJ1-5, with no clear D. Per the germline V gene, CDR1 is SNHLY and CDR2 is FYNNEI. V was trimmed by 2 bases and J by 2 bases, leaving 10 bases between them. The CDR3 sequence is 15 residues long.